This entry describes one TCR beta chain. Which antigen it targets is not known. Base qualities were left out, and no much larger clone turns up one base away. The sample's treatment or condition label, decoded: in vitro stimulation with specific CMV peptide epitopes to enrich CMV-specific T cells. This entry comes from a study of T cell repertoires in cytomegalovirus infection (dated by TCRdb to about 2019). Background for the entire study: Alongside well-studied HLA-B-restricted epitopes, the peptide stimulations were aimed at recently identified HLA-C-restricted CMV epitopes, whose presentation resists viral immunomodulation. Because public TCR beta signatures pointed to carriage of CMV infection together with the matching HLA type, the HLA type of each donor mattered for the analysis. The paper's findings and limits, for the study overall: In both this cohort and an independent approximately 400-donor cohort, the cumulative frequency of public TCR beta family members distinguished carriers of CMV infection plus the relevant HLA type. The ex vivo response was dominated by HLA-C-restricted CMV-specific TCR beta clonotypes, which also provided the single most frequent clonotype in two of eight donors.

Instrument on record: Illumina HiSeq 1500. The raw public data were reprocessed by TCRdb itself: fastp quality trimming at Q25, MiXCR clonotype calling, in-frame beta chains only. CDR3 protein sequences are deduplicated, and each keeps its most common genes and DNA. Across this sample there are roughly 990,000 distinct CDR3 sequences, with 30% to 40% seen only once. The top ten hold roughly 12% of the sample. At the junction V is shortened by 3 bases and J by 3 bases, with 21 bases in between. CDR1 is given as KGHDR and CDR2 as SFDVKD, both from the germline V gene. Spanning cysteine to phenylalanine, the CDR3 consists of 18 amino acids. The CDR3 DNA has 54 bases and is translated from base 1.

This TCR derives from a human donor in good health (CMV status not recorded). Some clones in this sample may be carry-over from other donors' samples. Rearrangement joined TRBV24-1 to TRBJ2-3; matching of 6 bases hints at TRBD2 as the D gene. The sequences come from cultured CD8+ T cells from PBMCs, collected from culture after CMV antigen stimulation. The nucleotide sequence reads TGTGCCACCAGTGATGGCCGAGTATGGAGGGAGGCAACAGATACGCAGTATTTT. It encodes CATSDGRVWREATDTQYF.